A single sample gave rise to the 21 T cell receptor beta chains below, sequenced in a study of shared clonotypes between healthy human individuals. The assay was immunoSEQ multiplex PCR, and TCRdb's table has in-frame clones only and misses some. The sample consists of millions of clones, approximately 94% of them appearing once. Naive CD8 cells lacked CD45RO, underwent positive selection for CCR7 and left out terminally differentiated effector memory CD45RA+ cells. Source material: naive CD8+ T cells from PBMCs. Receptors originate from a man younger than 30 in good health. Some clones in this sample may be carry-over from other donors' samples.

The rearrangement joins TRBV13 to TRBJ2-1; 10 bases are a match to TRBD1. From germline, CDR1 is PRHDT and CDR2 FYEKMQ (reference sequence). The CDR3 extends over 19 amino acids. V gave up 5 bases and J gave up 4 bases; unmatched junction bases: 17. The CDR3 nucleotides read TGTGCCAGCAGCCCCCCGACAGGGGGCTGGGGGAGGGATTACAATGAGCAGTTCTTC. Amino acids: CASSPPTGGWGRDYNEQFF.

The V gene is TRBV2, the J gene TRBJ2-4; D may be TRBD2 (6 bases). The V end lost 6 bases, the J end lost 0 bases, and 21 bases lay between the germline ends. Per the germline V gene, CDR1 is SNHLY and CDR2 is FYNNEI. This CDR3 contains 18 residues. The CDR3 DNA is TGTGCCAGCAGGGGCGCGGGGTACGAGCTCCTAGCCAAAAACATTCAGTACTTC. It encodes CASRGAGYELLAKNIQYF.

This chain connects TRBV19 to TRBJ1-4, with 8 positions matching TRBD1. This CDR3 is built from 16 residues. With V trimmed by 5 bases and J by 2 bases, 7 bases remained unmatched. Germline V gene sequence: CDR1 LNHDA, CDR2 SQIVND (reference sequence). The CDR3 DNA reads as TGTGCCAGTAGTGCGCGGACAGGGCTGACTAATGAAAAACTGTTTTTT. As protein: CASSARTGLTNEKLFF. Filled out from reference TRBV19 and TRBJ1-4, the complete variable domain reads DGGITQSPKYLFRKEGQNVTLSCEQNLNHDAMYWYRQDPGQGLRLIYYSQIVNDFQKGDIAEGYSVSREKKESFPLTVTSAQKNPTAFYLCASSARTGLTNEKLFFGSGTQLSVL.

J is TRBJ2-2 and V is TRBV19; TRBD1 matches 9 bases. CDR1 is LNHDA and CDR2 is SQIVND in the germline V gene (reference sequence). The CDR3 consists of 16 residues. V was clipped by 8 bases and J by 5 bases; unmatched bases: 12. The DNA of the CDR3 is TGTGCCAGTCGAGATGTGGGGACAGGGAATACCGGGGAGCTGTTTTTT. Translating it yields CASRDVGTGNTGELFF.

The V call is TRBV19, the J call TRBJ2-7; a weak D match, TRBD2 (7 bases). The CDR3 consists of 15 residues. The germline V gene has CDR1 LNHDA and CDR2 SQIVND (reference sequence). V lost 1 base to trimming and J lost 3 bases, with 13 bases between them. The CDR3 bases are TGTGCCAGTAGTATAGCCCCCGGGGGGCTCTACGAGCAGTACTTC. It specifies CASSIAPGGLYEQYF.

This clone showed up just once. This chain uses TRBV30 with TRBJ1-3; D not resolved. This CDR3 region has 14 residues. Germline assignment: CDR1 GTSNPN and CDR2 SVGIG (reference sequence). V gave up 3 bases and J gave up 0 bases, with 9 bases separating them. The CDR3: CAWRVTHSGNTIYF. The DNA for the CDR3 is TGTGCCTGGAGAGTCACTCACTCTGGAAACACCATATATTTT. Full variable domain (rest looked up from reference TRBV30 and TRBJ1-3): SQTIHQWPATLVQPVGSPLSLECTVEGTSNPNLYWYRQAAGRGLQLLFYSVGIGQISSEVPQNLSASRPQDRQFILSSKKLLLSDSGFYLCAWRVTHSGNTIYFGEGSWLTVV.

The sample holds a few counts of this clone. This rearrangement joins TRBV7-8 to TRBJ2-1, with no clear D. Trimming removed 1 base at V and 8 bases at J, with 6 bases between. Germline-derived CDR1 and CDR2 are SGHVS and FQNEAQ. CDR3 length equals 12 residues. CDR3 DNA sequence: TGTGCCAGCAGCTTAGAACCGGATGAGCAGTTCTTC. It encodes CASSLEPDEQFF.

About this clone itself: Other nucleotide sequences from this sample produce the same CDR3. Here the CDR3 DNA reads TGTGCCAGCAGCTTTGGGGGGTACAATGAGCAGTTCTTC. This translates into CASSFGGYNEQFF. V and J are TRBV7-9 and TRBJ2-1; a possible D gene is TRBD2 (6 bases). Germline loops: CDR1 SEHNR, CDR2 FQNEAQ (reference sequence). V gave up 3 bases and J gave up 4 bases, with 7 bases separating them. This CDR3 region has 13 residues. The whole variable domain, remainder taken from reference TRBV7-9 and TRBJ2-1, is DTGVSQNPRHKITKRGQNVTFRCDPISEHNRLYWYRQTLGQGPEFLTYFQNEAQLEKSRLLSDRFSAERPKGSFSTLEIQRTEQGDSAMYLCASSFGGYNEQFFGPGTRLTVL.

The chain uses TRBV19 and TRBJ1-2; 7 bases map to TRBD1. The CDR3 sequence is 17 residues long. The germline gives CDR1 LNHDA, CDR2 SQIVND (reference sequence). The V gene end was trimmed by 5 bases and the J gene end by 6 bases; junction bases not matched to a gene: 18. The CDR3 spells CASSAGGGGFGWDGYTF. CDR3 nucleotides: TGTGCCAGTAGTGCCGGAGGAGGGGGCTTTGGTTGGGATGGCTACACCTTC.

The chain links TRBV28 to TRBJ2-2, with 7 bases identical to TRBD1. This CDR3 contains 15 residues. Germline V lookup: CDR1 MDHEN, CDR2 SYDVKM. J gave up 2 bases and V 7 bases, and 7 bases lay outside the gene matches. The CDR3 sequence is CASTTRQGNTGELFF. CDR3 nucleotides: TGTGCCAGCACCACCCGACAGGGAAACACCGGGGAGCTGTTTTTT.

The CDR3 DNA is TGTGCCAGCAGTTTATTGTTTAAGGGCAATCAGCCCCAGCATTTT. Amino acid sequence: CASSLLFKGNQPQHF. The chain carries TRBV28 and TRBJ1-5; no firm D call. The V end lost 1 base, the J end lost 2 bases, and 9 bases lay between the germline ends. CDR3 length: 15 amino acids. Germline CDR1 is MDHEN and CDR2 is SYDVKM.

This clone was counted once. The rearrangement joins TRBV7-9 to TRBJ2-2, with D unclear. V lost 2 bases and J lost 1, with 11 bases in between. In germline, CDR1 is SEHNR, CDR2 FQNEAQ (reference sequence). CDR3 length: 16 residues. The CDR3 region has the DNA TGTGCCAGCAGCTTAATGACTGACTGGAACACCGGGGAGCTGTTTTTT. Residues: CASSLMTDWNTGELFF.

A single count supports this clone. The CDR3 loop is CASSRSGQMVFYGYTF. CDR3 nucleotide sequence: TGTGCCAGCAGTCGATCGGGACAGATGGTATTCTATGGCTACACCTTC. V usage is TRBV27 and J usage is TRBJ1-2; 7 nucleotides match TRBD1. This CDR3 contains 16 residues. The ends lost 5 bases at V and 4 bases at J; junction bases unmatched: 13. The V gene's germline CDR1 is MNHEY and CDR2 SMNVEV (reference sequence).

This clone has just a few counts. The genes are TRBV2 and TRBJ1-1; D is possibly TRBD1 (5 bases). Germline loops: CDR1 SNHLY, CDR2 FYNNEI. CDR3 length equals 13 residues. V lost 3 bases, J lost 7 bases, and 12 bases lay in between. CDR3 region: CASSDRGTSEAFF. Here the CDR3 DNA reads TGTGCCAGCAGTGATCGGGGGACTAGTGAAGCTTTCTTT.

The chain couples TRBV9 to TRBJ2-2; 12 bases are shared with TRBD2. The CDR3 loop spans 16 amino acids. V was clipped by 2 bases and J by 5 bases; unmatched bases: 4. Germline V gene lookup returns CDR1 SGDLS and CDR2 YYNGEE. CDR3 in amino acids: CASSVPSGRGTGELFF. The CDR3 DNA follows: TGTGCCAGCAGCGTCCCTAGCGGGAGGGGGACCGGGGAGCTGTTTTTT.

The chain's CDR3 is CASSKGLAGPAETQYF. CDR3 nucleotides: TGTGCCAGCAGCAAGGGACTAGCGGGACCCGCCGAGACCCAGTACTTC. V is TRBV9 and J is TRBJ2-5; 13 positions match TRBD2. V was pared by 4 bases and J by 5 bases, with 8 bases of the junction left unmatched. The CDR3 spans 16 residues. Germline values: CDR1 SGDLS, CDR2 YYNGEE.

To note about this clone: The junction differs from germline at one of its ends, possibly a read error. Other DNA sequences from this sample encode an identical CDR3 as well. The chain joins TRBV28 to TRBJ1-1, with unresolved D. CDR3 length equals 14 residues. The germline CDR1 and CDR2 sequences are MDHEN and SYDVKM. The CDR3 region has the DNA TGTGCCAGCAGTTTATTAGCCATGAACACTGAAGCCTTCTTT. Its translation is CASSLLAMNTEAFF.

This chain links TRBV18 with TRBJ2-2; D possibly corresponds to TRBD2 (7 bases). Germline values: CDR1 KGHSH, CDR2 LQKENI. The CDR3 is 17 residues long. Trimming left V 4 bases short and J 0 bases short, with 15 bases between. Here the CDR3 DNA reads TGTGCCAGCTCACGCGGGGGCCCTGGCTCGAACACCGGGGAGCTGTTTTTT. It encodes CASSRGGPGSNTGELFF.

The V gene is TRBV7-9, the J gene TRBJ2-2, with 7 bases lining up with TRBD1. Germline values: CDR1 SEHNR, CDR2 FQNEAQ (reference sequence). The CDR3 is made up of 16 amino acids. V dropped 5 bases and J dropped 5; count of bases not matched to a gene: 11. CDR3 nucleotide sequence: TGTGCCAGCAGCCCTAAGACAGGGATCAGGACCGGGGAGCTGTTTTTT. It encodes CASSPKTGIRTGELFF. Complete variable domain (other parts from reference TRBV7-9 and TRBJ2-2): DTGVSQNPRHKITKRGQNVTFRCDPISEHNRLYWYRQTLGQGPEFLTYFQNEAQLEKSRLLSDRFSAERPKGSFSTLEIQRTEQGDSAMYLCASSPKTGIRTGELFFGEGSRLTVL.

J is TRBJ2-1 and V is TRBV7-8; D not resolved. The CDR3 has 12 amino acids. The germline V and J ends were trimmed by 0 bases and 9 bases, with 6 bases remaining between them. The germline CDR1 and CDR2 sequences are SGHVS and FQNEAQ. This chain's CDR3 is CASSLARFEQFF. The CDR3, as DNA: TGTGCCAGCAGCTTAGCGCGCTTTGAGCAGTTCTTC. Drawing the rest from reference TRBV7-8 and TRBJ2-1, the complete variable domain is GAGVSQSPRYKVAKRGQDVALRCDPISGHVSLFWYQQALGQGPEFLTYFQNEAQLDKSGLPSDRFFAERPEGSVSTLKIQRTQQEDSAVYLCASSLARFEQFFGPGTRLTVL.

The chain uses TRBV6-1 and TRBJ2-1; D is perhaps TRBD1 (6 bases). In germline, CDR1 is MNHNS, CDR2 SASEGT. The V end lost 4 bases, the J end lost 12 bases, and 13 bases lay between the germline ends. The CDR3 extends over 12 amino acids. CDR3 DNA: TGTGCCAGCAGTGCTGACAGGCTATGGCAGTTCTTC. It is translated as CASSADRLWQFF.